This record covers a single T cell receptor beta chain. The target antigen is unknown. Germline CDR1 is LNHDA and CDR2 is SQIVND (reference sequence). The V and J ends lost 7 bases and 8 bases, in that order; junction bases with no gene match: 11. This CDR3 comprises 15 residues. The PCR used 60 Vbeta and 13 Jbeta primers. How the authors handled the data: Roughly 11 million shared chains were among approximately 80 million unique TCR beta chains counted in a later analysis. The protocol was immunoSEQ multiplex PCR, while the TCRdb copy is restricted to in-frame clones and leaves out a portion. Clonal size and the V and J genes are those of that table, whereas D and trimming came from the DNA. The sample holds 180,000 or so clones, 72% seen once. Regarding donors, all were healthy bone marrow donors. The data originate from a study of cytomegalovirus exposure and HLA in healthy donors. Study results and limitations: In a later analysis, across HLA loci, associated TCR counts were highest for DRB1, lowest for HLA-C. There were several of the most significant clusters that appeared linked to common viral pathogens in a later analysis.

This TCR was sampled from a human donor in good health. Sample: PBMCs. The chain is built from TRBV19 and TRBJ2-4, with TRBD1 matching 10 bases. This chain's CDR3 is CASTNGGDRGDIQYF. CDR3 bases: TGTGCCAGTACCAATGGGGGGGACAGGGGTGACATTCAGTACTTC.